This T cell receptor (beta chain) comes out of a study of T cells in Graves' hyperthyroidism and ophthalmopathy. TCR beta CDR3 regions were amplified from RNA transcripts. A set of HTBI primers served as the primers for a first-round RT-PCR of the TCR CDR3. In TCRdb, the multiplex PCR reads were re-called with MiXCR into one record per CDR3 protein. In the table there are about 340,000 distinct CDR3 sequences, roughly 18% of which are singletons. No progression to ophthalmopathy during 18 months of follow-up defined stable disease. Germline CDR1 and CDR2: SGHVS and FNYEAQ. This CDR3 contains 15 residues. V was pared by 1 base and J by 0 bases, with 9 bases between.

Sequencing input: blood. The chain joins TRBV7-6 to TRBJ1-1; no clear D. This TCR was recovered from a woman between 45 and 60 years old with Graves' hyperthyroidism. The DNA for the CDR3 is TGTGCCAGCAGCTTAGGACATGGCATGAACACTGAAGCTTTCTTT. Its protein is CASSLGHGMNTEAFF.